This entry lists 31 T cell receptor beta chains sequenced from one sample in a study of identical twins. From the 5' RACE reads, TCRdb called clonotypes with MiXCR, one entry per CDR3 protein. The profile covers some 730,000 distinct CDR3 sequences, with roughly 20% appearing a single time and roughly 14% taken by the ten largest. These data were also filed under a second study, of T cells expressing NK-cell markers.

The sequencing sample was made of PBMCs. The receptors originated from a woman under 30 in good health.

This clonotype appeared many times. A read error may account for a junction end that differs from germline. The CDR3 spells CASSQGTGGYEQYF. The CDR3 DNA follows: TGTGCCAGCAGCCAAGGGACAGGGGGCTACGAGCAGTACTTC. This rearrangement joins TRBV5-1 to TRBJ2-7; 11 positions agree with TRBD1. The CDR3 is made up of 14 amino acids. From germline, CDR1 is SGHRS and CDR2 YFSETQ. Supplemented by reference TRBV5-1 and TRBJ2-7, the full variable domain reads KAGVTQTPRYLIKTRGQQVTLSCSPISGHRSVSWYQQTPGQGLQFLFEYFSETQRNKGNFPGRFSGRQFSNSRSEMNVSTLELGDSALYLCASSQGTGGYEQYFGPGTRLTVT.

This clonotype was seen only a few times. The J gene is TRBJ2-1, the V gene TRBV5-6; tentatively, D is TRBD1 (5 bases). The CDR3 loop spans 12 amino acids. The germline V gene has CDR1 SGHDT and CDR2 YYEEEE. V shed 6 bases and J shed 8 bases, with 12 bases lying between them. As DNA, the CDR3 is TGTGCCAGCAATCCCGCCAGGGATGAGCAGTTCTTC. Its protein is CASNPARDEQFF.

This clonotype was picked up a small number of times. The V gene is TRBV7-9, the J gene TRBJ2-1; no firm D call. Germline CDR1 and CDR2: SEHNR and FQNEAQ (reference sequence). The ends were cut back, 3 bases at V and 0 bases at J, with 9 bases in the middle. The CDR3 consists of 15 residues. CDR3 sequence: CASSLARRSYNEQFF. The CDR3 DNA reads TGTGCCAGCAGCTTGGCCCGACGCTCCTACAATGAGCAGTTCTTC.

The J gene is TRBJ2-7, the V gene TRBV28; D ambiguous. Germline assignment: CDR1 MDHEN and CDR2 SYDVKM. With 3 bases removed from V and 5 bases from J, the gap between germline ends came to 14 bases. CDR3 length: 14 amino acids. In DNA form, the CDR3 reads TGTGCCAGCAGTTTGGCCCTAAACCCCCACGAGCAGTACTTC. Its translation is CASSLALNPHEQYF.

There are a few counts of this clonotype. The chain employs TRBV5-6 and TRBJ2-3; D might be TRBD1 or TRBD2, each matching 5 bases. Germline V gives CDR1 SGHDT, CDR2 YYEEEE. This CDR3 has 15 amino acids. Trimming pared 0 bases from V and 3 bases from J, leaving 11 bases between. The DNA of the CDR3 is TGTGCCAGCAGCTTGGGGCCCAGGGAGACAGATACGCAGTATTTT. The encoded protein is CASSLGPRETDTQYF.

This clonotype was observed a handful of times. J is TRBJ2-2 and V is TRBV7-2; the D gene is possibly TRBD1 (5 bases). V shed 2 bases and J shed 7 bases, with 11 bases lying between them. Germline V CDR1 and CDR2: SGHTA, FQGNSA. CDR3 size: 14 residues. CDR3 region: CASSLYAGHGELFF. For the CDR3, the DNA is TGTGCCAGCAGCTTATACGCAGGGCACGGGGAGCTGTTTTTT.

This clonotype was seen only a few times. V gene TRBV11-2 combines with J gene TRBJ2-1; 9 bases line up with TRBD2. The trim removed 2 bases at V and 9 bases at J, leaving 14 bases unmatched. The CDR3 is made up of 17 amino acids. Germline V CDR1 and CDR2: SGHAT, FQNNGV. The CDR3 loop is CASSLNPQSGGWGEQFF. The CDR3 DNA reads TGTGCCAGCAGCTTAAACCCCCAGAGCGGGGGGTGGGGTGAGCAGTTCTTC.

This clonotype has only a few counts. The J gene is TRBJ2-7, the V gene TRBV12-3 or TRBV12-4; D is possibly TRBD1 or TRBD2 (6 bases each). The CDR3 covers 14 residues. V lost 4 bases and J lost 3, with 13 bases in between. The CDR3, as DNA: TGTGCCAGCAGTTACGGGGGCTCCCACTACGAGCAGTACTTC. It translates to CASSYGGSHYEQYF.

The chain couples TRBV7-2 to TRBJ1-2, with no clear D. CDR1 is SGHTA, CDR2 FQGNSA, per germline. Trimming cost V 5 bases and J 6 bases, with 16 bases left between them. The CDR3 runs to 14 residues. The CDR3 is CASSRAVGEDGYTF. The CDR3 DNA is TGTGCCAGCAGCCGGGCTGTCGGGGAAGATGGCTACACCTTC.

With regard to this clonotype: An end of the junction does not agree with germline; a read error may underlie this. CDR3 in amino acids: CASSRGGGSNNEQFF. CDR3 bases: TGTGCCAGCAGCCGTGGGGGGGGCTCCAACAATGAGCAGTTCTTC. The chain recombines TRBV11-2 with TRBJ2-1; possible D gene TRBD2, 7 bases. This CDR3 has 15 residues. Germline assignment: CDR1 SGHAT and CDR2 FQNNGV.

V is TRBV20-1 and J is TRBJ1-5, with D possibly TRBD1 on 5 matching bases. The V end lost 7 bases, the J end lost 6 bases, and 16 bases lay between the germline ends. Germline V gives CDR1 DFQATT, CDR2 SNEGSKA (reference sequence). The CDR3 has 13 residues. CDR3 sequence reads: CSGRGLNSQPQHF. CDR3 coding DNA: TGCAGTGGACGGGGCTTGAATAGTCAGCCCCAGCATTTT.

This clonotype was picked up a small number of times. J is TRBJ2-2 and V is TRBV15, with no clear D. Trimming removed 1 base from V and 6 bases from J, with 12 bases in between. This CDR3 has 15 amino acids. Germline values: CDR1 LNHNV, CDR2 YYDKDF (reference sequence). In nucleotides, the CDR3 is TGTGCCACCAGCAGAGGCGGAGTTGTTGCCGGGGAGCTGTTTTTT. The encoded protein is CATSRGGVVAGELFF.

The CDR3 loop reads CASSRRLSNIQYF. In DNA, the CDR3 is TGTGCCAGCAGCCGACGACTATCAAACATTCAGTACTTC. This chain joins TRBV14 and TRBJ2-4; tentative D call: TRBD2 (5 bases). In germline, CDR1 is SGHDN, CDR2 FVKESK. The CDR3 runs to 13 residues. Trimming cost V 4 bases and J 6 bases, with 10 bases left between them.

This clonotype was found a few times. CDR3 protein: CASTPGQGSVGELFF. Here the CDR3 DNA reads TGTGCCAGCACTCCGGGACAGGGGAGTGTCGGGGAGCTGTTTTTT. The rearrangement links TRBV12-3 or TRBV12-4 to TRBJ2-2; the match to TRBD1 covers 10 bases. This CDR3 region has 15 residues. Trimming at V came to 7 bases and at J to 7 bases, leaving 9 bases not matched to a gene.

This clonotype was seen a few times. A read error may account for a junction end that differs from germline. The J gene is TRBJ2-1, the V gene TRBV20-1; 15 nucleotides agree with TRBD2. Germline V gives CDR1 DFQATT, CDR2 SNEGSKA (reference sequence). This CDR3 is 15 amino acids long. The CDR3 reads CSASDFYSGTSGRLF. CDR3 coding DNA: TGCAGTGCTAGCGACTTCTACTCCGGGACTAGCGGGAGGCTCTTC.

The rearrangement links TRBV5-1 to TRBJ2-1, with TRBD2 matching over 8 bases. CDR3 length: 16 amino acids. J lost 0 bases, V lost 2 bases, and 4 bases had no gene match. Germline V gene lookup returns CDR1 SGHRS and CDR2 YFSETQ. The CDR3 DNA reads as TGCGCCAGCAGCTTATCGGGAGGGCTCTCCTACAATGAGCAGTTCTTC. Its translation is CASSLSGGLSYNEQFF.

This chain joins TRBV3-1 and TRBJ1-2, with a weak D call TRBD1 (6 bases). Germline CDR1 and CDR2: LGHDT and YNNKEL (reference sequence). V lost 2 bases and J 4 bases, leaving 23 bases between the germline ends. CDR3 length: 18 amino acids. CDR3 sequence reads: CASSQNPGGASKLYGYTF. In DNA form, the CDR3 reads TGTGCCAGCAGCCAAAACCCGGGGGGGGCCAGCAAGCTCTATGGCTACACCTTC. Filled out from reference TRBV3-1 and TRBJ1-2, the complete variable domain reads DTAVSQTPKYLVTQMGNDKSIKCEQNLGHDTMYWYKQDSKKFLKIMFSYNNKELIINETVPNRFSPKSPDKAHLNLHINSLELGDSAVYFCASSQNPGGASKLYGYTFGSGTRLTVV.

The chain carries TRBV12-3 or TRBV12-4 and TRBJ2-4, with 7 positions matching TRBD2. The CDR3 runs to 11 residues. V trimming: 6 bases; J trimming: 14 bases; junction bases outside the gene matches: 7. CDR3 coding DNA: TGTGCCAGCAGCGCCGGGACTAACGAGTACTTC. Translation gives CASSAGTNEYF.

This chain connects TRBV10-3 to TRBJ2-1; D may correspond to TRBD1 or TRBD2 (5 bases each). Trimming cost V 10 bases and J 9 bases, with 7 bases left between them. The CDR3 has 9 residues. Germline V gives CDR1 ENHRY, CDR2 SYGVKD. The CDR3 here is CATGAEQFF. DNA for the CDR3: TGTGCCACCGGGGCTGAGCAGTTCTTC.

The chain recombines TRBV20-1 with TRBJ2-3, with D perhaps TRBD1 or TRBD2 (6 bases each). The V gene's germline CDR1 is DFQATT and CDR2 SNEGSKA (reference sequence). The CDR3 spans 15 residues. The V gene lost 3 bases and the J gene lost 2 bases, with 15 bases spanning the gap. This CDR3 reads CSASSGAGLTDTQYF. CDR3 DNA sequence: TGCAGTGCTAGCTCAGGGGCGGGGCTCACAGATACGCAGTATTTT.

This clonotype was counted only a few times. The chain links TRBV12-3 or TRBV12-4 to TRBJ2-3; 8 bases are a match to TRBD1. The length of the CDR3 is 15 residues. Trimming cost V 5 bases and J 2 bases; bases outside gene matches: 6. Written as DNA, the CDR3 is TGTGCCAGCAGTGAAACAGGGGGGAACACAGATACGCAGTATTTT. Its protein is CASSETGGNTDTQYF.

Only a few counts were recorded for this clonotype. The gene calls are TRBV29-1 and TRBJ2-3; TRBD2 agrees at 9 bases. This CDR3 has 14 residues. Per germline, CDR1 SQVTM and CDR2 ANQGSEA. With 7 bases clipped from V and 4 bases from J, the junction kept 9 bases outside the gene matches. For the CDR3, the DNA is TGCAGCGCAAGTCGGGCGGGAGGGGCAGATACGCAGTATTTT. This sequence encodes CSASRAGGADTQYF.

The chain joins TRBV12-3 or TRBV12-4 to TRBJ1-3; no reliable D call. The V gene lost 5 bases and the J gene lost 1 base, with 15 bases spanning the gap. The CDR3 is 16 residues long. The CDR3 sequence: CASSLQEVLSGNTIYF. CDR3 sequence (DNA): TGTGCCAGCAGTCTCCAGGAGGTTCTGTCTGGAAACACCATATATTTT.

This chain's CDR3 is CAGSSGSYNEQFF. The CDR3 DNA is TGTGCCGGTAGTAGCGGCTCCTACAATGAGCAGTTCTTC. V and J are TRBV7-9 and TRBJ2-1, with D maybe TRBD2 (6 bases). The CDR3 runs 13 residues. The V gene lost 11 bases and the J gene lost 0 bases, with 11 bases spanning the gap. The V gene's germline CDR1 is SEHNR and CDR2 FQNEAQ (reference sequence).

This clonotype was seen only a few times. The V call is TRBV15, the J call TRBJ1-1; D remains ambiguous. The CDR3 extends over 13 amino acids. With 1 base removed from V and 4 bases from J, the gap between germline ends came to 7 bases. Germline V gene data show CDR1 as LNHNV and CDR2 as YYDKDF (reference sequence). Here the CDR3 DNA reads TGTGCCACCAGCAGAGGTAGACCCACTGAAGCTTTCTTT. Protein sequence: CATSRGRPTEAFF. The whole variable domain, remainder taken from reference TRBV15 and TRBJ1-1, is DAMVIQNPRYQVTQFGKPVTLSCSQTLNHNVMYWYQQKSSQAPKLLFHYYDKDFNNEADTPDNFQSRRPNTSFCFLDIRSPGLGDTAMYLCATSRGRPTEAFFGQGTRLTVV.

The chain joins TRBV20-1 to TRBJ2-3, with 10 bases fitting TRBD2. The CDR3 is 17 amino acids. The germline V gene encodes CDR1 DFQATT and CDR2 SNEGSKA (reference sequence). Trimming cost V 3 bases and J 6 bases; bases outside gene matches: 15. The CDR3 bases are TGCAGTGCTAGGTTAATGATAGCGGGAGGTCCGTCGGATACGCAGTATTTT. Protein sequence: CSARLMIAGGPSDTQYF.

This clonotype appeared a few times. The V and J genes are TRBV20-1 and TRBJ2-7, with 8 bases matching TRBD2. The CDR3 is made up of 14 amino acids. Germline CDR1 reads DFQATT; CDR2 reads SNEGSKA (reference sequence). The trim removed 4 bases at V and 0 bases at J, leaving 5 bases unmatched. This CDR3 is CSAKRSGSSYEQYF. CDR3 coding DNA: TGCAGTGCTAAACGGAGCGGGAGCTCCTACGAGCAGTACTTC.

This clonotype was counted once. A much bigger clone sits one base away, suggesting this may be a read error. The J gene is TRBJ2-1, the V gene TRBV7-7; 8 bases align to TRBD1. This CDR3 comprises 15 residues. CDR1 is SSHAT and CDR2 is FNYEAQ in the germline V gene (reference sequence). CDR3 DNA sequence: TGTGCTAGAAGCTGGGGGGACAGGACCTACAATGAGCAGTTCTTC. Protein: CARSWGDRTYNEQFF.

The J gene is TRBJ2-1, the V gene TRBV20-1; 8 bases line up with TRBD2. Germline loops: CDR1 DFQATT, CDR2 SNEGSKA (reference sequence). With V trimmed by 0 bases and J by 4 bases, 11 bases remained unmatched. The CDR3 covers 17 residues. DNA for the CDR3: TGCAGTGCTAGAGATCTAGGAGCGGGAGTTTCTTACAATGAGCAGTTCTTC. It specifies CSARDLGAGVSYNEQFF.

This clonotype has only a few counts. The V and J genes are TRBV12-3 or TRBV12-4 and TRBJ2-1; TRBD1 matches at 7 bases. CDR3 length: 15 residues. J gave up 0 bases and V 7 bases, and 6 bases lay outside the gene matches. This CDR3 is CASTANRGSYNEQFF. In nucleotides, the CDR3 is TGTGCCAGCACAGCCAACAGGGGCTCCTACAATGAGCAGTTCTTC.

The chain carries TRBV9 and TRBJ2-2, with TRBD2 matching over 7 bases. The CDR3 covers 15 residues. CDR1 is SGDLS and CDR2 is YYNGEE in the germline V gene. V gave up 0 bases and J gave up 4 bases; unmatched junction bases: 3. CDR3 sequence: CASSVESSGTGELFF. CDR3 bases: TGTGCCAGCAGCGTAGAATCTAGCGGCACCGGGGAGCTGTTTTTT.